The T cell receptor beta chain described here comes from a study of T-cell memory formation after mild COVID-19. One entry per CDR3 protein results from TCRdb running MiXCR on the 5' RACE reads. The table records about 90,000 distinct CDR3 sequences, roughly 15% of them present only once. Points from the study as a whole: Clones shrinking between day 15 and 85 showed a balanced CD4/CD8 split, and those that grew later tilted toward CD4+.

This clonotype occurred a few times. Its matching antigen is unknown. V was trimmed by 5 bases and J by 8 bases, leaving 18 bases between them. The germline V gene encodes CDR1 SGHTA and CDR2 FQGNSA. This CDR3 contains 14 residues. The source material was PBMCs or a T cell subset sorted from them (not recorded which). The chain combines TRBV7-2 with TRBJ1-2; no clear D. The clonotype originates from a man younger than 30 who had mild COVID-19 (a few samples of this study predate the infection). Cell type and time point are not known. CDR3 residues: CASSLVPVLFGYTF. In nucleotides, the CDR3 is TGTGCCAGCAGCCTCGTACCGGTTTTATTCGGCTACACCTTC.